This record looks at one T cell receptor (beta chain) sequence and its context. Its target is unknown. These data belong to a study of a mutant IDH1 vaccine in newly diagnosed glioma. At the level of the study: Vaccines began 4-6 weeks after radiotherapy alone, or with temozolomide cycles.

Sample time point: week 23, last vaccination. The content of each vaccine dose was 300 ug of mutant IDH1 20-mer peptide, and topical imiquimod accompanied it. Astrocytomas that were new, WHO grade 3 or 4, IDH1-mutant and ATRX-lost were present in the donors. Only in-frame clones appear in the TCRdb table, and some are missing; sequencing was by immunoSEQ multiplex PCR. The sample has about 82,000 clones, roughly 85% seen once. Study-wide results and limits: Shifts in the top peripheral T cell clonotypes seemed unrelated to pseudoprogression.

This CDR3 spans 16 amino acids. Trimming pared 5 bases from V and 2 bases from J, leaving 16 bases between. CDR1 and CDR2 (germline): MNHNY, SVGAGI (reference sequence). The starting material was PBMCs, obtained from a glioma patient whose treatment included an IDH1 peptide vaccine. The rearrangement joins TRBV6-6 to TRBJ2-1, with D perhaps being TRBD1 or TRBD2 (5 bases each). The sequence derives from a man aged 30-40 years with glioma. Some clones in this sample may be carry-over from other donors' samples. The CDR3 nucleotides are TGTGCCAGCAGTACCCGGGACGTCAGGACCTACAATGAGCAGTTCTTC. As protein: CASSTRDVRTYNEQFF.